Many counts were recorded for the clone carrying this TCR beta chain. The sample comes from a study of CD8+CD57+ T cells in acquired aplastic anemia. On the study more broadly: Sorted CD4+ plus CD8+ cells gave DNA averaging roughly 3 ug.

Profiling of TCR beta VDJ combinations and CDR3 sequences used genomic DNA as template. TCRdb reprocessed the reads with MiXCR, giving one entry per CDR3 protein. This sample has roughly 130,000 distinct CDR3 sequences, with 48% found just once. The clonotype originates from a human donor in good health, serving as a control. Sample: sorted CD4+, CD8+, or CD8+CD57+ T cells (not recorded which) from PBMCs.

The chain's CDR3 is CASSGTGGGYEQYF. The CDR3 DNA reads as TGTGCCAGCAGCGGAACCGGGGGGGGCTACGAGCAGTACTTC. V gene TRBV7-2 combines with J gene TRBJ2-7; 8 bases map to TRBD2. This CDR3 comprises 14 residues. Germline assignment: CDR1 SGHTA and CDR2 FQGNSA. After removal of 5 bases from V and 3 bases from J, the junction contained 6 bases not matched to a gene.